This T cell receptor beta chain appears in the sequencing data of a study of identical twins. Findings and limits, study-wide: Clonotypes of the beta chain that were abundant in cord blood carried fewer insertions (memory repertoires showed none). Recombination models fit unrelated individuals' TCR alpha sharing but underestimated twins'.

Each donor (without exception) was a healthy Caucasian. Trimming cost V 3 bases and J 6 bases; bases outside gene matches: 12. The germline CDR1 and CDR2 sequences are MDHEN and SYDVKM. The CDR3 totals 18 residues. Template switching added a universal primer site; cDNA carried unique molecular identifiers. TCRdb called the 5' RACE reads again in MiXCR, with one record for every CDR3 protein. The sample includes 1.5 million to 2 million distinct CDR3 sequences, less than 35% of them seen just once. For this clonotype: Its specificity is unknown.

Sequencing was done on a sample of cord blood. The TCR sequence derives from a newborn girl in good health. This chain uses TRBV28 with TRBJ2-1; 12 bases are a match to TRBD2. The DNA of the CDR3 is TGTGCCAGCAGTTTCACCTTCCCGGGACTAGCGGGCTTCAATGAGCAGTTCTTC. It encodes CASSFTFPGLAGFNEQFF.